Listed below are T cell receptor beta chains from one sample, sequenced in a study of control samples from healthy donors and cancer patients. Measured with immunoSEQ multiplex PCR; TCRdb has only the in-frame clones, and not every one. The sample consists of some 90,000 clones, roughly nine tenths of them appearing once. Sequencing was carried out using blood. These receptors all stem from a woman between 55 and 75 years old in good health. The CDR3 runs from the conserved cysteine through the conserved F or W. The D gene is left open where the match is weak.

v_gene	d_gene	j_gene	CDR3nt	CDR3aa
TRBV11-2	-	TRBJ1-1	TGTGCCAGCAGCTTAGTGCAGGGGTTGGCTGAAGCTTTCTTT	CASSLVQGLAEAFF
TRBV19	TRBD1	TRBJ2-5	TGTGCCACCAAAGAAACCGGGACAGGGGAGACCCAGTACTTC	CATKETGTGETQYF
TRBV25-1	-	TRBJ2-1	TGTGCCAGCTCCCCCGGGACTTCCTACAATGAGCAGTTCTTC	CASSPGTSYNEQFF
TRBV28	TRBD2	TRBJ2-3	TGTGCCAGCAGTCCTGGGACTAGCGGGTCTTCCTTCACAGATACGCAGTATTTT	CASSPGTSGSSFTDTQYF
TRBV28	-	TRBJ2-5	TGTGCCAGCAGTCCCTCCGCCCCCACTCGGGGGCAATGGACCCAGTACTTC	CASSPSAPTRGQWTQYF
TRBV29-1	TRBD1	TRBJ2-7	TGCAGCGTTGAGACAGGGGACGAGCAGTACTTC	CSVETGDEQYF
TRBV6-1	-	TRBJ2-1	TGTGCCAGCAGTGATTATGGTCAGGGAGGTTTCTACAATGAGCAGTTCTTC	CASSDYGQGGFYNEQFF
TRBV6-6	TRBD1	TRBJ1-2	TGTGCCAGCAGTCCAGGGACAGGGGATAGTTATGGCTACACCTTC	CASSPGTGDSYGYTF
TRBV18	TRBD2	TRBJ2-3	TGTGCCAGCTCACAGAACTTAGCGGGGGCCACAGATACGCAGTATTTT	CASSQNLAGATDTQYF
TRBV6-6	-	TRBJ1-1	TGTGCCAGCAGCAGCGACAAGAACACTGAAGCTTTCTTT	CASSSDKNTEAFF
TRBV6-5	TRBD1	TRBJ1-5	TGTGCCAGCAGTAGGGGACAGGTGGTCAATCAGCCCCAGCATTTT	CASSRGQVVNQPQHF
TRBV6-2/TRBV6-3	TRBD2	TRBJ2-1	TGTGCCAGCAGTTGGGCTAGCGGGAGAAATGAGCAGTTCTTC	CASSWASGRNEQFF
TRBV6-5	-	TRBJ2-7	TGTGCCAGCAGTTACGACAGGCCGGGGTCGCCGGTGCAGTACTTC	CASSYDRPGSPVQYF
TRBV24-1	TRBD1	TRBJ1-2	TGTGCCATCCGGGACAGGGCAAACTATGGCTACACCTTC	CAIRDRANYGYTF
TRBV11-3	TRBD2	TRBJ2-5	TGTGCCAGCAGCGCAAACCCCCCCGGACTAGAAGAGACCCAGTACTTC	CASSANPPGLEETQYF
TRBV5-1	-	TRBJ2-5	TGCGCCAGCAGTAACCCACAGGGAGACGGGGAGACCCAGTACTTC	CASSNPQGDGETQYF
TRBV28	-	TRBJ2-6	TGTGCCAGCACCATGGGTGGGGCCAACGTCCTGACTTTC	CASTMGGANVLTF
TRBV18	-	TRBJ2-2	TGTGCCAGCTCACCTTCGAGACTAGAGGCCGGGGAGCTGTTTTTT	CASSPSRLEAGELFF